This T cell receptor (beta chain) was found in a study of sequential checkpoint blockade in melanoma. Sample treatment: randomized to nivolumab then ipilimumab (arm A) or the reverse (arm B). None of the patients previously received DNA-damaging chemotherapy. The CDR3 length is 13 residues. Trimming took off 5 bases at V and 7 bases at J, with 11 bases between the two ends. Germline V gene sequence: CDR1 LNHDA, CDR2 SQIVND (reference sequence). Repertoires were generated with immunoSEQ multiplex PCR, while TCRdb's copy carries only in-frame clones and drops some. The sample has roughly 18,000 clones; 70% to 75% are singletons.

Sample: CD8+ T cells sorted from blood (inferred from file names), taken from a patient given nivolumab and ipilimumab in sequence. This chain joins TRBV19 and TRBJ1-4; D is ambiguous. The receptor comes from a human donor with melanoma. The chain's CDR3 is CASSAKAGEKLFF. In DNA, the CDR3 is TGTGCCAGTAGTGCCAAGGCGGGTGAAAAACTGTTTTTT.